Here is one TCR beta chain with its context. Its specificity is not known. An end of the junction differs from the germline gene, which may be a read error. This specimen belongs to a study of a mutant IDH1 vaccine in newly diagnosed glioma. CDR3 size: 15 residues. Germline V lookup: CDR1 SGHNT, CDR2 YYREEE (reference sequence). This sample's time point: week 5, during vaccination. A 20-mer mutant IDH1 peptide at 300 ug was injected subcutaneously with topical imiquimod. Sequencing was performed with immunoSEQ multiplex PCR; in TCRdb, only in-frame clones are kept and a portion is missing. This table holds roughly 51,000 clones, roughly 82% found once.

V and J are TRBV5-4 and TRBJ1-5; TRBD1 is a possible D gene (5 bases). The receptor comes from a woman aged 18-30 years with glioma. Some clones in this sample may be carry-over from other donors' samples. Sample: PBMCs, taken from a glioma patient whose treatment included an IDH1 peptide vaccine. The CDR3 is CASSLGGNSNQPQHF. The CDR3 DNA reads as TGTGCTAGCAGCTTGGGGGGGAATAGCAATCAGCCCCAGCATTTT.